The next 32 T cell receptor beta chains were all read from a single sample in a study of control samples from healthy donors and cancer patients. Some clones are missing from TCRdb's copy, which holds only in-frame ones; the method was immunoSEQ multiplex PCR. The table records more than 85,000 clones, around 90% of them present only once. Sequenced input: blood. The receptor source for this set is a woman aged 18-30 years in good health.

The chain has TRBV6-1 and TRBJ1-6; TRBD1 might be the D (5 bases). The CDR3 consists of 16 residues. Germline CDR1 MNHNS, CDR2 SASEGT. Trimming pared 0 bases from V and 6 bases from J, leaving 12 bases between. The CDR3 is CASSEAPGHPNSPLHF. The CDR3 nucleotides read TGTGCCAGCAGTGAAGCGCCGGGGCACCCTAATTCACCCCTCCACTTT.

J is TRBJ2-5 and V is TRBV28, with D possibly being TRBD2 (5 bases). Germline V CDR1 and CDR2: MDHEN, SYDVKM. V was shortened by 4 bases and J by 5 bases, with 8 bases between the two germline ends. CDR3 length: 12 amino acids. CDR3 residues: CASSYQRETQYF. The CDR3 nucleotides read TGTGCCAGCAGTTACCAGCGGGAGACCCAGTACTTC.

The gene calls are TRBV10-3 and TRBJ2-3; D gene unclear. Trimming cost V 10 bases and J 3 bases, with 5 bases left between them. The CDR3 length is 10 residues. Germline lookup yields CDR1 ENHRY and CDR2 SYGVKD. Here the CDR3 DNA reads TGTGCCACAGGAACAGATACGCAGTATTTT. Translation: CATGTDTQYF.

The chain is built from TRBV27 and TRBJ1-2, with a weak D call TRBD1 (6 bases). Trimming removed 4 bases at V and 4 bases at J, with 22 bases between. CDR3 length: 17 amino acids. Germline CDR1 and CDR2: MNHEY and SMNVEV (reference sequence). The CDR3 DNA reads TGTGCCAGCAGTTCCCTCGTCGGGGGCAAGCCTTCCTATGGCTACACCTTC. Translated, it gives CASSSLVGGKPSYGYTF.

This chain links TRBV7-8 with TRBJ2-7, with 10 bases lining up with TRBD2. CDR3 length equals 20 residues. Germline lookup yields CDR1 SGHVS and CDR2 FQNEAQ. The V gene end was trimmed by 2 bases and the J gene end by 3 bases; junction bases not matched to a gene: 19. In DNA form, the CDR3 reads TGTGCCAGCAGCTTAAGAGTTTTTTTGAGCGGGGGGGCTACTAGCTACGAGCAGTACTTC. It translates to CASSLRVFLSGGATSYEQYF.

This clone is a singleton in its sample. V and J are TRBV10-3 and TRBJ1-5, with 9 bases lining up with TRBD1. The CDR3 covers 16 residues. Per germline, CDR1 ENHRY and CDR2 SYGVKD. J lost 4 bases, V lost 0 bases, and 4 bases had no gene match. The CDR3 spells CAISESRGQGNQPQHF. The CDR3, as DNA: TGTGCCATCAGTGAGTCTCGTGGACAGGGGAATCAGCCCCAGCATTTT.

The CDR3: CASSLETGGGGYSNQPQHF. The CDR3 DNA follows: TGTGCCAGCAGCTTAGAGACAGGTGGAGGGGGTTATAGCAATCAGCCCCAGCATTTT. This chain connects TRBV7-6 to TRBJ1-5, with D perhaps TRBD1 (6 bases). The V gene lost 1 base and the J gene lost 0 bases, with 19 bases spanning the gap. This CDR3 has 19 residues. The germline V gene encodes CDR1 SGHVS and CDR2 FNYEAQ.

The genes are TRBV13 and TRBJ1-2; D is unclear. Germline loops: CDR1 PRHDT, CDR2 FYEKMQ (reference sequence). The CDR3 spans 12 residues. Trimming left V 3 bases short and J 5 bases short, with 7 bases between. The CDR3 sequence: CASSLYTYGYTF. CDR3 sequence (DNA): TGTGCCAGCAGCTTGTACACATATGGCTACACCTTC.

This chain connects TRBV6-4 to TRBJ2-1; 9 bases line up with TRBD2. This CDR3 spans 16 amino acids. J gave up 3 bases and V 2 bases, and 5 bases lay outside the gene matches. The V gene's germline CDR1 is MRHNA and CDR2 SNTAGT. The CDR3 sequence is CASSDIAGAVYNEQFF. CDR3 DNA sequence: TGTGCCAGCAGTGACATAGCGGGGGCAGTCTACAATGAGCAGTTCTTC.

This chain uses TRBV9 with TRBJ2-5; 12 nucleotides match TRBD2. Germline V gene data show CDR1 as SGDLS and CDR2 as YYNGEE. J was trimmed by 2 bases and V by 0 bases; bases with no gene match: 2. The CDR3 runs to 16 residues. In nucleotides, the CDR3 is TGTGCCAGCAGCGTAGATGGACTAGCGGGGCAAGAGACCCAGTACTTC. Its protein product is CASSVDGLAGQETQYF.

The V and J genes are TRBV27 and TRBJ1-5, with D possibly TRBD1 on 6 matching bases. The V gene's germline CDR1 is MNHEY and CDR2 SMNVEV (reference sequence). V lost 8 bases and J 5 bases, leaving 19 bases between the germline ends. The CDR3 spans 15 residues. Here the CDR3 DNA reads TGTGCCAGCCGGCCTCAGGGGAGATGGGATCAGCCCCAGCATTTT. It encodes CASRPQGRWDQPQHF.

The chain carries TRBV2 and TRBJ2-5, with 10 bases lining up with TRBD1. CDR1 is SNHLY, CDR2 FYNNEI, per germline. The CDR3 is 16 residues long. Trimming at V came to 6 bases and at J to 2 bases, leaving 9 bases not matched to a gene. The CDR3, as DNA: TGTGCCAGCAGGTCTACCCCGGGACAGGGGCAAGAGACCCAGTACTTC. Translating it yields CASRSTPGQGQETQYF.

The CDR3 is CASSLISAWKFTGTDTQYF. DNA for the CDR3: TGTGCCAGCAGTTTAATATCCGCGTGGAAGTTTACTGGCACAGATACGCAGTATTTT. The chain has TRBV28 and TRBJ2-3; D is uncertain. Germline-derived CDR1 and CDR2 are MDHEN and SYDVKM. CDR3 length: 19 amino acids. Trimming shortened V by 2 bases and J by 1 base, and 22 bases separated the two germline ends.

The chain carries TRBV24-1 and TRBJ1-1; D is perhaps TRBD1 (5 bases). Deletions cut 10 bases from V and 3 bases from J, with 14 bases between. This CDR3 contains 13 residues. CDR1 is KGHDR, CDR2 SFDVKD, per germline. The DNA of the CDR3 is TGTGCCACACAACCTGGGGGGGACACTGAAGCTTTCTTT. The encoded protein is CATQPGGDTEAFF.

The gene calls are TRBV15 and TRBJ2-2; possible D gene TRBD2, 5 bases. V gave up 0 bases and J gave up 4 bases, with 9 bases separating them. The CDR3 spans 15 residues. CDR1 is LNHNV and CDR2 is YYDKDF in the germline V gene (reference sequence). CDR3 DNA: TGTGCCACCAGCAGAGATCGAGGGATCACCGGGGAGCTGTTTTTT. Translation gives CATSRDRGITGELFF.

This chain joins TRBV3-1 (or the pseudogene TRBV3-2) and TRBJ2-7; 8 bases agree with TRBD2. The CDR3 contains 17 residues. V was pared by 4 bases and J by 4 bases, with 15 bases of the junction left unmatched. CDR1 and CDR2 (germline): LGHDT, YNNKEL (reference sequence). CDR3 DNA: TGTGCCAGCAGCCGTATCTCCCCGGGACTAGGATTTTACGAGCAGTACTTC. Protein product: CASSRISPGLGFYEQYF.

This clone was counted a single time. The chain links TRBV30 to TRBJ1-5, with D possibly TRBD1 on 5 matching bases. The germline V gene has CDR1 GTSNPN and CDR2 SVGIG (reference sequence). V was clipped by 0 bases and J by 4 bases, with 10 bases between them. This CDR3 spans 14 amino acids. CDR3 bases: TGTGCCTGGAGTGTTGAACAGGAGAATCAGCCCCAGCATTTT. Its protein is CAWSVEQENQPQHF.

The genes are TRBV19 and TRBJ1-2; tentatively, D is TRBD1 (6 bases). The CDR3 runs 13 residues. Trimming took 6 bases from V and 6 from J, leaving 14 bases between them. Germline lookup yields CDR1 LNHDA and CDR2 SQIVND (reference sequence). Written as DNA, the CDR3 is TGTGCCAGTAGGCCAGACAGGCTAAATGGCTACACCTTC. Translating gives CASRPDRLNGYTF.

The gene calls are TRBV14 and TRBJ2-3; D is perhaps TRBD2 (6 bases). The CDR3 is 16 residues long. The V gene lost 4 bases and the J gene lost 3 bases, with 17 bases spanning the gap. CDR1 is SGHDN and CDR2 is FVKESK in the germline V gene. This CDR3 is CASSLRGTRHTDTQYF. In DNA, the CDR3 is TGTGCCAGCAGCCTCCGGGGGACCCGACATACAGATACGCAGTATTTT.

CDR3 protein: CSARVINEQFF. CDR3 coding DNA: TGCAGTGCTAGAGTTATCAATGAGCAGTTCTTC. The chain carries TRBV20-1 and TRBJ2-1; D gene ambiguous. CDR1 is DFQATT and CDR2 is SNEGSKA in the germline V gene (reference sequence). The CDR3 runs to 11 residues. Trimming left V 1 base short and J 6 bases short, with 4 bases between.

CDR3 region: CSVPWQDNYGYTF. The DNA for the CDR3 is TGCAGCGTTCCATGGCAGGACAACTATGGCTACACCTTC. This chain connects TRBV29-1 to TRBJ1-2; no clear D. Trimming left V 5 bases short and J 2 bases short, with 12 bases between. CDR1 is SQVTM, CDR2 ANQGSEA, per germline. The CDR3 is 13 residues long. The complete variable domain, with remaining parts taken from reference TRBV29-1 and TRBJ1-2, reads SAVISQKPSRDICQRGTSLTIQCQVDSQVTMMFWYRQQPGQSLTLIATANQGSEATYESGFVIDKFPISRPNLTFSTLTVSNMSPEDSSIYLCSVPWQDNYGYTFGSGTRLTVV.

V is TRBV5-4 and J is TRBJ2-5; tentative D call: TRBD2 (7 bases). This CDR3 is built from 14 residues. Per the germline V gene, CDR1 is SGHNT and CDR2 is YYREEE (reference sequence). V was cut by 4 bases and J by 5 bases, with 15 bases left in between. This CDR3 reads CASSRGAGRETQYF. CDR3 coding DNA: TGTGCCAGCAGCCGGGGGGCAGGCAGGGAGACCCAGTACTTC.

V gene TRBV4-1 combines with J gene TRBJ2-2; unclear D gene. The V and J ends lost 0 bases and 6 bases respectively, with 11 bases between them. The CDR3 contains 15 residues. Germline CDR1 MGHRA, CDR2 YSYEKL. In DNA form, the CDR3 reads TGCGCCAGCAGCCAAGACGGTCGAGGCTCCGGGGAGCTGTTTTTT. Translated: CASSQDGRGSGELFF.

This chain joins TRBV19 and TRBJ1-2, with D tentatively TRBD1 (5 bases). The germline gives CDR1 LNHDA, CDR2 SQIVND (reference sequence). The CDR3 extends over 13 amino acids. V gave up 3 bases and J gave up 8 bases, with 13 bases separating them. CDR3: CASSMLSGAGYTF. DNA for the CDR3: TGTGCCAGTAGTATGCTTTCCGGGGCCGGCTACACCTTC.

The chain links TRBV10-3 to TRBJ1-2; D is possibly TRBD1 (6 bases). V lost 4 bases to trimming and J lost 2 bases, with 17 bases between them. From germline, CDR1 is ENHRY and CDR2 SYGVKD. The CDR3 runs 16 residues. The CDR3 region has the DNA TGTGCCATCAGTGTATTGGGGGCAGGGTCCAACTATGGCTACACCTTC. It translates to CAISVLGAGSNYGYTF.

The CDR3 coding sequence is TGTGCCAGTAGTTCCGCCGGGACCACGAGGGAGCAGTACTTC. This translates into CASSSAGTTREQYF. The chain is built from TRBV19 and TRBJ2-7; D is perhaps TRBD1 or TRBD2 (5 bases each). Trimming took off 5 bases at V and 7 bases at J, with 18 bases between the two ends. The CDR3 contains 14 residues. Germline CDR1 LNHDA, CDR2 SQIVND (reference sequence).

The V and J genes are TRBV27 and TRBJ2-1, with a tentative D call TRBD2 (6 bases). Per the germline V gene, CDR1 is MNHEY and CDR2 is SMNVEV (reference sequence). Trimming took 1 base from V and 9 from J, leaving 7 bases between them. The CDR3 spans 12 residues. CDR3 bases: TGTGCCAGCAGTTTATACGGGAGTGAGCAGTTCTTC. Its protein is CASSLYGSEQFF.

The sample holds one count of this clone. The V call is TRBV7-2, the J call TRBJ1-5; the D gene is possibly TRBD1 (6 bases). V was pared by 5 bases and J by 4 bases, with 15 bases between. CDR1 and CDR2 from the germline V gene are SGHTA and FQGNSA. The CDR3 extends over 15 amino acids. The CDR3 bases are TGTGCCAGCAGCACGGACAGTTTCTCAAATCAGCCCCAGCATTTT. This codes for CASSTDSFSNQPQHF.

The chain joins TRBV30 to TRBJ1-1; the D is unclear. The CDR3 loop spans 13 amino acids. In germline, CDR1 is GTSNPN, CDR2 SVGIG (reference sequence). V was cut by 0 bases and J by 0 bases, with 5 bases left in between. For the CDR3, the DNA is TGTGCCTGGAGTGTTCAGTTGAACACTGAAGCTTTCTTT. It is translated as CAWSVQLNTEAFF.

CDR3 sequence: CASSPLGGGSYNEQFF. As DNA, the CDR3 is TGTGCCAGCAGCCCCCTCGGAGGTGGCTCCTACAATGAGCAGTTCTTC. The chain employs TRBV7-9 and TRBJ2-1; D may be TRBD2 (5 bases). Germline values: CDR1 SEHNR, CDR2 FQNEAQ (reference sequence). The CDR3 totals 16 residues. With 5 bases removed from V and 0 bases from J, the gap between germline ends came to 14 bases.

V and J are TRBV6-5 and TRBJ1-2; 7 bases agree with TRBD1. There are 13 residues in the CDR3. V lost 4 bases to trimming and J lost 8 bases; unmatched junction nucleotides: 7. Germline V gives CDR1 MNHEY, CDR2 SVGAGI. The CDR3 region has the DNA TGTGCCAGCAGTTCAACAGGGGTGAGGGGCTACACCTTC. Translation: CASSSTGVRGYTF.

V gene TRBV11-2 combines with J gene TRBJ1-4, with 7 bases lining up with TRBD1. Germline V gives CDR1 SGHAT, CDR2 FQNNGV. This CDR3 has 15 amino acids. The trim removed 6 bases at V and 5 bases at J, leaving 9 bases unmatched. CDR3 DNA sequence: TGTGCCAGCAGACGCCCGGGACAGAGGAATGAAAAACTGTTTTTT. Amino acids: CASRRPGQRNEKLFF.